These 29 T cell receptor beta chains originate from one sample sequenced in a study of shared clonotypes between healthy human individuals (dated by TCRdb to about 2020). Preparation of the library involved the immunoSEQ multiplex PCR assay. This immuneACCESS table, as held by TCRdb, lists in-frame sequences with V and J called but not all clones. Of the missing ones, under half trace to an unresolved V gene in checked studies; the others have no known cause. The sample table shows 2,500,000 or so clones, and approximately 92% are seen once. Jointly, the top ten make up over 0.12% of the sample. Sequenced input: naive CD4+ T cells sorted from blood. In light of the paper, this sample's cell subset or site label describes: CD45RA+ positively selected. These receptors originate from a man aged 18 to 30 in good health.

V gene TRBV6-6 combines with J gene TRBJ2-2; possibly TRBD1 for D (5 bases). V lost 5 bases to trimming and J lost 3 bases, with 16 bases between them. Looked up from germline, CDR1 is MNHNY and CDR2 is SVGAGI (reference sequence). The CDR3 has 16 residues. The CDR3: CASSVTRVIDTGELFF. The CDR3 DNA is TGTGCCAGCAGTGTAACCAGGGTGATCGACACCGGGGAGCTGTTTTTT.

The V and J genes are TRBV18 and TRBJ2-1; D is unclear. Looked up from germline, CDR1 is KGHSH and CDR2 is LQKENI. This CDR3 comprises 16 residues. Trimming took off 3 bases at V and 3 bases at J, with 15 bases between the two ends. The CDR3 DNA sequence: TGTGCCAGCTCACCCCCCATAGCTTTAATCTACAATGAGCAGTTCTTC. Translated: CASSPPIALIYNEQFF.

This clone was seen a handful of times. The chain carries TRBV30 and TRBJ1-4; D is unclear. The CDR3 runs 13 residues. Trimming removed 3 bases from V and 1 base from J, with 6 bases in between. Germline lookup yields CDR1 GTSNPN and CDR2 SVGIG (reference sequence). CDR3 residues: CAWRNGTNEKLFF. Here the CDR3 DNA reads TGTGCCTGGAGAAACGGAACTAATGAAAAACTGTTTTTT.

CDR3 amino acids: CASSQEYERLNYGYTF. In DNA form, the CDR3 reads TGCGCCAGCAGCCAAGAATACGAACGACTTAACTATGGCTACACCTTC. J is TRBJ1-2 and V is TRBV4-3; D is unclear. This CDR3 comprises 16 residues. Trimming pared 0 bases from V and 1 base from J, leaving 12 bases between. The germline gives CDR1 LGHNA, CDR2 YSLEER.

This chain's CDR3 is CASSLGGGTYNEQFF. Here the CDR3 DNA reads TGTGCCAGCAGCTTAGGTGGGGGCACCTACAATGAGCAGTTCTTC. The rearrangement uses TRBV7-8 and TRBJ2-1, with a tentative D call TRBD1 (6 bases). Germline V gives CDR1 SGHVS, CDR2 FQNEAQ. The CDR3 is 15 residues long. Trimming cost V 1 base and J 2 bases, with 9 bases left between them.

This sequence joins TRBV29-1 and TRBJ1-2; tentatively, D is TRBD1 (5 bases). CDR1 is SQVTM and CDR2 is ANQGSEA in the germline V gene. Trimming left V 1 base short and J 4 bases short, with 16 bases between. CDR3 length equals 15 residues. The CDR3 bases are TGCAGCGTTGAAGCCGCCCGGGACGCTGGCTATGGCTACACCTTC. This sequence encodes CSVEAARDAGYGYTF. The full variable domain, rest sourced from reference TRBV29-1 and TRBJ1-2, is SAVISQKPSRDICQRGTSLTIQCQVDSQVTMMFWYRQQPGQSLTLIATANQGSEATYESGFVIDKFPISRPNLTFSTLTVSNMSPEDSSIYLCSVEAARDAGYGYTFGSGTRLTVV.

V gene TRBV9 combines with J gene TRBJ2-1; 9 bases are shared with TRBD2. The germline CDR1 and CDR2 sequences are SGDLS and YYNGEE. V lost 0 bases to trimming and J lost 7 bases; unmatched junction nucleotides: 5. The CDR3 is 15 residues long. CDR3 DNA sequence: TGTGCCAGCAGCGTAGCTGGCGGGGGGGTAAATGAGCAGTTCTTC. Its protein is CASSVAGGGVNEQFF.

The rearrangement uses TRBV5-6 and TRBJ2-2; D might be TRBD2 (6 bases). CDR1 SGHDT and CDR2 YYEEEE come from the germline V gene. V dropped 7 bases and J dropped 5 bases, with 12 bases sitting between them. CDR3 length: 13 residues. CDR3 in DNA: TGTGCCAGCGGCGGGGCGTCTACCGGGGAGCTGTTTTTT. Its protein product is CASGGASTGELFF. The whole variable domain, remainder taken from reference TRBV5-6 and TRBJ2-2, is DAGVTQSPTHLIKTRGQQVTLRCSPKSGHDTVSWYQQALGQGPQFIFQYYEEEERQRGNFPDRFSGHQFPNYSSELNVNALLLGDSALYLCASGGASTGELFFGEGSRLTVL.

The chain is built from TRBV7-2 and TRBJ2-3; D is perhaps TRBD1 (6 bases). Germline V gives CDR1 SGHTA, CDR2 FQGNSA. CDR3 size: 11 residues. Trimming removed 5 bases at V and 9 bases at J, with 9 bases between. This CDR3 reads CASSLQGTQYF. In DNA form, the CDR3 reads TGTGCCAGCAGCCTCCAGGGGACGCAGTATTTT.

The CDR3 loop is CASSLPMSGSADTQYF. The CDR3, as DNA: TGTGCCAGCAGCTTGCCTATGAGCGGGAGTGCAGATACGCAGTATTTT. The chain recombines TRBV5-8 with TRBJ2-3; 8 bases line up with TRBD2. Trimming cost V 1 base and J 4 bases; bases outside gene matches: 8. The CDR3 totals 16 residues. Germline values: CDR1 SGHTS, CDR2 YDEGEE.

The genes are TRBV6-5 and TRBJ2-3, with 11 bases identical to TRBD2. Germline CDR1 is MNHEY and CDR2 is SVGAGI. The CDR3 totals 14 residues. V gave up 6 bases and J gave up 5 bases; unmatched junction bases: 4. The CDR3 here is CASRIAGGEDTQYF. DNA for the CDR3: TGTGCCAGCAGAATAGCGGGGGGGGAAGATACGCAGTATTTT.

This chain links TRBV6-6 with TRBJ1-4, with D tentatively TRBD1 (6 bases). Germline V lookup: CDR1 MNHNY, CDR2 SVGAGI (reference sequence). Trimming removed 6 bases at V and 5 bases at J, with 13 bases between. CDR3 length equals 14 residues. The CDR3 spells CASRTTGDNEKLFF. CDR3 coding DNA: TGTGCCAGCAGAACGACAGGCGACAATGAAAAACTGTTTTTT.

This rearrangement joins TRBV2 to TRBJ1-1; TRBD1 agrees at 7 bases. CDR1 SNHLY and CDR2 FYNNEI come from the germline V gene. V was clipped by 7 bases and J by 2 bases; unmatched bases: 4. The CDR3 is made up of 13 amino acids. CDR3 sequence (DNA): TGTGCCAGCAATGACAGGGTAAACACTGAAGCTTTCTTT. It is translated as CASNDRVNTEAFF.

This clone occurred once. The genes are TRBV5-6 and TRBJ1-2; D is unresolved. In germline, CDR1 is SGHDT, CDR2 YYEEEE. The CDR3 is 12 residues long. Between the trimmed V and J ends, which lost 7 bases and 1 base, there was a span of 8 bases. The CDR3 sequence: CASDDGNYGYTF. CDR3 in DNA: TGTGCCAGCGACGACGGTAACTATGGCTACACCTTC.

The genes are TRBV18 and TRBJ2-2; 9 bases are shared with TRBD2. Germline-derived CDR1 and CDR2 are KGHSH and LQKENI. Trimming cost V 1 base and J 1 base; bases outside gene matches: 1. The CDR3 is made up of 16 amino acids. The CDR3 DNA reads as TGTGCCAGCTCACCACTTAGCGGGGGGAACACCGGGGAGCTGTTTTTT. Translation gives CASSPLSGGNTGELFF.

There are a few counts of this clone. The sample has other DNA sequences that encode this CDR3 too. The V and J genes are TRBV4-2 and TRBJ1-5; no clear D gene. Trimming pared 0 bases from V and 5 bases from J, leaving 8 bases between. Germline CDR1 and CDR2: LGHNA and YNFKEQ. The CDR3 consists of 14 residues. The CDR3 nucleotides are TGTGCCAGCAGCCAAGATCGTGGTGATCAGCCCCAGCATTTT. It codes for CASSQDRGDQPQHF.

The rearrangement links TRBV19 to TRBJ1-6; D is perhaps TRBD1 (6 bases). V dropped 10 bases and J dropped 8 bases, with 18 bases sitting between them. The CDR3 contains 14 residues. Germline values: CDR1 LNHDA, CDR2 SQIVND (reference sequence). In DNA form, the CDR3 reads TGTGCCACCGTGGACAGTCCTGGGTATTCACCCCTCCACTTT. Protein sequence: CATVDSPGYSPLHF.

The V gene is TRBV11-2, the J gene TRBJ1-1; D remains ambiguous. Trimming pared 6 bases from V and 11 bases from J, leaving 13 bases between. This CDR3 spans 11 amino acids. Germline lookup yields CDR1 SGHAT and CDR2 FQNNGV. CDR3 protein: CASSSGGSAFF. CDR3 bases: TGTGCCAGCAGTTCCGGTGGATCGGCTTTCTTT.

The chain carries TRBV7-2 and TRBJ2-1; TRBD2 agrees at 13 bases. The germline CDR1 and CDR2 sequences are SGHTA and FQGNSA. J was trimmed by 4 bases and V by 5 bases; bases with no gene match: 2. The CDR3 contains 15 residues. The CDR3 reads CASSTGLAGYNEQFF. The CDR3 coding sequence is TGTGCCAGCAGCACGGGACTAGCGGGGTACAATGAGCAGTTCTTC.

V usage is TRBV6-1 and J usage is TRBJ2-2, with 7 nucleotides matching TRBD1. Germline V gene sequence: CDR1 MNHNS, CDR2 SASEGT. Trimming took 5 bases from V and 8 from J; bases not matched to a gene: 11. The CDR3 sequence is 15 residues long. The CDR3 is CASSSGTVPEGELFF. CDR3 sequence (DNA): TGTGCCAGCAGTTCCGGGACAGTCCCCGAAGGGGAGCTGTTTTTT.

J is TRBJ2-7 and V is TRBV5-8; TRBD1 matches 8 bases. The CDR3 is made up of 15 amino acids. J gave up 7 bases and V 3 bases, and 12 bases lay outside the gene matches. CDR1 is SGHTS, CDR2 YDEGEE, per germline. CDR3: CASSSGQGRALEQYF. The CDR3 nucleotides are TGTGCCAGCAGCTCCGGACAGGGAAGGGCCCTGGAGCAGTACTTC.

The chain is built from TRBV19 and TRBJ2-3, with TRBD1 matching 11 bases. V shed 3 bases and J 4 bases; nucleotides not matched to a gene: 3. Looked up from germline, CDR1 is LNHDA and CDR2 is SQIVND (reference sequence). This CDR3 is 15 amino acids long. CDR3 residues: CASSMGTGGADTQYF. The CDR3 coding sequence is TGTGCCAGTAGTATGGGGACAGGGGGAGCAGATACGCAGTATTTT.

The chain combines TRBV19 with TRBJ2-3; 7 nucleotides line up with TRBD1. This CDR3 region has 15 residues. The trim removed 4 bases at V and 2 bases at J, leaving 6 bases unmatched. Germline lookup yields CDR1 LNHDA and CDR2 SQIVND (reference sequence). CDR3 in DNA: TGTGCCAGTAGTAACCGGGACAGACCCACAGATACGCAGTATTTT. Its protein product is CASSNRDRPTDTQYF.

This sequence joins TRBV10-3 and TRBJ2-7, with D possibly matching TRBD2 (5 bases). The CDR3 runs 15 residues. The germline V gene has CDR1 ENHRY and CDR2 SYGVKD. V was trimmed by 1 base and J by 9 bases, leaving 19 bases between them. CDR3 nucleotide sequence: TGTGCCATCAGTGAGTTCCCCGGGGAAGACAACGGGCAGTACTTC. The encoded protein is CAISEFPGEDNGQYF.

The chain combines TRBV5-4 with TRBJ1-2; a possible D gene is TRBD1 (6 bases). The CDR3 has 12 residues. The germline V and J ends were trimmed by 3 bases and 8 bases, with 11 bases remaining between them. Germline CDR1 and CDR2: SGHNT and YYREEE (reference sequence). The DNA of the CDR3 is TGTGCCAGCAGCTCTAGGGGGATCGGCTACACCTTC. Amino acid sequence: CASSSRGIGYTF.

This clone was seen only once. V is TRBV10-1 and J is TRBJ2-2; TRBD2 matches at 8 bases. CDR1 WNHNN and CDR2 SYGVQD come from the germline V gene (reference sequence). This CDR3 contains 15 residues. J lost 6 bases, V lost 5 bases, and 8 bases had no gene match. The chain's CDR3 is CASSPGTSGSGELFF. CDR3 DNA sequence: TGCGCCAGCAGTCCCGGGACTAGTGGGTCCGGGGAGCTGTTTTTT.

The rearrangement uses TRBV28 and TRBJ2-5, with D perhaps matching TRBD2 (5 bases). The germline V and J ends were trimmed by 6 bases and 8 bases, with 13 bases remaining between them. There are 12 residues in the CDR3. Germline-derived CDR1 and CDR2 are MDHEN and SYDVKM. CDR3 sequence (DNA): TGTGCCAGCAGCCCCGGGGTTCGCACCCAGTACTTC. Its protein product is CASSPGVRTQYF.

This chain joins TRBV2 and TRBJ2-1; 8 nucleotides align to TRBD2. The CDR3 consists of 14 residues. Germline V gene lookup returns CDR1 SNHLY and CDR2 FYNNEI. V lost 5 bases, J lost 7 bases, and 7 bases stayed unmatched. Here the CDR3 reads CASSKLAGPNEQFF. DNA for the CDR3: TGTGCCAGCAGTAAATTAGCGGGACCTAATGAGCAGTTCTTC.

Concerning this clone itself: Germline is not matched at one junction end, which may reflect a read error. The chain combines TRBV6-5 with TRBJ2-7, with a weak D call TRBD2 (6 bases). The germline gives CDR1 MNHEY, CDR2 SVGAGI. The CDR3 runs to 13 residues. The CDR3 here is CASSYSTGRGIHF. In nucleotides, the CDR3 is TGTGCCAGCAGTTACTCGACCGGGCGCGGGATACACTTC.